The 14 T cell receptor beta chains in this list originate from one sample, sequenced in a study of identical twins. TCRdb called the 5' RACE reads again in MiXCR, with one record for every CDR3 protein. The table has roughly 1.6 million distinct CDR3 sequences, under 35% seen once; the top ten hold more than 0.25%. Source material: cord blood. These TCRs come from a newborn girl in good health.

As for this clonotype: A much larger clone is a single base away; this may be a read error. The gene calls are TRBV29-1 and TRBJ2-5; weak D call: TRBD1 (5 bases). The last part of the DNA fits TRBJ2-7 better; the J call may be wrong. CDR1 is SQVTM, CDR2 ANQGSEA, per germline. The CDR3 is 12 amino acids. This chain's CDR3 is CGVQTVPYEQYF. Here the CDR3 DNA reads TGCGGCGTTCAGACAGTTCCCTACGAGCAGTACTTC.

This clonotype was observed a handful of times. The V and J genes are TRBV3-1 and TRBJ2-1; 10 bases fit TRBD2. Germline V gives CDR1 LGHDT, CDR2 YNNKEL (reference sequence). Unmatched junction bases numbered 5, after V lost 1 base and J lost 8 bases. The CDR3 totals 15 residues. The CDR3 loop is CASSQAGTSVHEQFF. CDR3 in DNA: TGTGCCAGCAGCCAAGCCGGGACTAGCGTGCATGAGCAGTTCTTC.

The CDR3 spells CASNSGLRLSYNEQFF. DNA of the CDR3: TGTGCCAGCAATTCGGGACTACGCCTATCCTACAATGAGCAGTTCTTC. J is TRBJ2-1 and V is TRBV6-1, with 7 bases that match TRBD2. V was pared by 7 bases and J by 1 base, with 10 bases of the junction left unmatched. The CDR3 contains 16 residues. Germline V CDR1 and CDR2: MNHNS, SASEGT.

There are a few counts of this clonotype. This sequence joins TRBV6-2 or TRBV6-3 and TRBJ2-1; tentative D call: TRBD2 (5 bases). The CDR3 has 15 amino acids. Germline assignment: CDR1 MNHEY and CDR2 SVGEGT. V was cut by 0 bases and J by 6 bases, with 12 bases left in between. The CDR3 protein is CASSYSRRAGNEQFF. Here the CDR3 DNA reads TGTGCCAGCAGTTACTCCAGGCGGGCAGGCAATGAGCAGTTCTTC.

This clonotype has just a few counts. J is TRBJ2-1 and V is TRBV7-9; TRBD1 might be the D (7 bases). CDR3 length: 17 amino acids. Trimming pared 3 bases from V and 4 bases from J, leaving 19 bases between. CDR1 is SEHNR, CDR2 FQNEAQ, per germline (reference sequence). CDR3 sequence: CASSFADRREPYNEQFF. The CDR3 coding sequence is TGTGCCAGCAGCTTCGCGGACAGGAGGGAACCTTACAATGAGCAGTTCTTC.

The gene calls are TRBV6-1 and TRBJ1-5; D call uncertain. The CDR3 contains 15 residues. Germline loops: CDR1 MNHNS, CDR2 SASEGT. V dropped 7 bases and J dropped 2 bases, with 15 bases sitting between them. The CDR3: CASTRDMNGNQPQHF. CDR3 bases: TGTGCCAGCACCCGGGATATGAACGGCAATCAGCCCCAGCATTTT.

V and J are TRBV20-1 and TRBJ2-3, with TRBD2 identical over 8 bases. The CDR3 runs to 14 residues. Germline loops: CDR1 DFQATT, CDR2 SNEGSKA (reference sequence). Trimming cost V 6 bases and J 6 bases; bases outside gene matches: 11. As DNA, the CDR3 is TGCAGTGCCGGAGGGGGACTAGTTATTGATACGCAGTATTTT. Its translation is CSAGGGLVIDTQYF.

The chain employs TRBV7-9 and TRBJ1-1; possibly TRBD1 for D (6 bases). In germline, CDR1 is SEHNR, CDR2 FQNEAQ (reference sequence). The CDR3 is 15 residues long. V lost 2 bases and J 3 bases, leaving 13 bases between the germline ends. CDR3 DNA: TGTGCCAGCAGCTTACGGGGGGGCGGAGACACTGAAGCTTTCTTT. Its protein product is CASSLRGGGDTEAFF.

The chain is built from TRBV20-1 and TRBJ2-4; 9 bases fit TRBD2. The CDR3 has 16 amino acids. V shed 5 bases, J shed 1 base, and the junction held 9 bases outside the gene matches. Germline V CDR1 and CDR2: DFQATT, SNEGSKA (reference sequence). The CDR3 here is CSAEAGGALAKNIQYF. The CDR3 DNA reads as TGCAGTGCTGAAGCGGGGGGAGCTCTTGCCAAAAACATTCAGTACTTC.

V gene TRBV10-3 combines with J gene TRBJ1-4, with 7 bases lining up with TRBD1. The CDR3 consists of 16 residues. The V gene's germline CDR1 is ENHRY and CDR2 SYGVKD. V gave up 3 bases and J gave up 3 bases; unmatched junction bases: 7. The CDR3 nucleotides are TGTGCCATCAGTGAAAGGCCCAGGGGGTCTAATGAAAAACTGTTTTTT. Translating gives CAISERPRGSNEKLFF.

The chain recombines TRBV11-2 with TRBJ2-5; D is unresolved. Germline CDR1 is SGHAT and CDR2 is FQNNGV. Trimming removed 5 bases from V and 0 bases from J, with 7 bases in between. The CDR3 is made up of 13 amino acids. As DNA, the CDR3 is TGTGCCAGCAGCGCTTCTTACCAAGAGACCCAGTACTTC. It translates to CASSASYQETQYF. Supplemented by reference TRBV11-2 and TRBJ2-5, the full variable domain reads EAGVAQSPRYKIIEKRQSVAFWCNPISGHATLYWYQQILGQGPKLLIQFQNNGVVDDSQLPKDRFSAERLKGVDSTLKIQPAKLEDSAVYLCASSASYQETQYFGPGTRLLVL.

This clonotype was seen a few times. This chain uses TRBV20-1 with TRBJ2-1; 10 nucleotides align to TRBD2. This CDR3 is built from 17 residues. Trimming at V came to 6 bases and at J to 1 base, leaving 12 bases not matched to a gene. Germline CDR1 and CDR2: DFQATT and SNEGSKA (reference sequence). The chain's CDR3 is CSAPRLAGEGSYNEQFF. The CDR3 DNA reads as TGCAGTGCCCCCCGGCTAGCGGGAGAAGGATCCTACAATGAGCAGTTCTTC.

The V and J genes are TRBV11-1 and TRBJ2-1; 10 bases align to TRBD2. The CDR3 runs 24 residues. Unmatched junction bases numbered 24, after V lost 1 base and J lost 0 bases. Germline assignment: CDR1 SGHAT and CDR2 FQDESV (reference sequence). The CDR3 reads CASSLGIMASGSSGVPFSYNEQFF. In DNA, the CDR3 is TGTGCCAGCAGCTTAGGTATTATGGCTAGCGGGAGTTCCGGAGTCCCTTTCTCCTACAATGAGCAGTTCTTC. Full variable domain (remainder filled in from reference TRBV11-1 and TRBJ2-1): EAEVAQSPRYKITEKSQAVAFWCDPISGHATLYWYRQILGQGPELLVQFQDESVVDDSQLPKDRFSAERLKGVDSTLKIQPAELGDSAMYLCASSLGIMASGSSGVPFSYNEQFFGPGTRLTVL.

This clonotype has more than one count but fewer than ten. The chain carries TRBV5-1 and TRBJ2-7; 12 bases match TRBD2. V gave up 0 bases and J gave up 7 bases; unmatched junction bases: 11. The CDR3 contains 17 residues. CDR1 and CDR2 (germline): SGHRS, YFSETQ. The CDR3 DNA reads TGCGCCAGCAGCTTGGGACTAGCGGGAGTATGGGGGAATGAGCAGTACTTC. This sequence encodes CASSLGLAGVWGNEQYF.